The next 9 T cell receptor beta chains were all read from a single sample in a study of regulatory T cells in long-lasting Graves disease. As for time point: newly diagnosed GD, antithyroid drugs for less than 3 months. RNA from PBMCs was the source of the TCR library. Building the TCR beta libraries relied on iRepertoire HTBI primers, and CDR3 regions underwent Arm-PCR. TCRdb independently ran MiXCR on the multiplex PCR reads; one entry per CDR3 protein. The top ten clones hold around 15% of a sample with around 240,000 distinct CDR3 sequences, 18% of them seen once. The data also belong to a second study, concerning T cells in Graves' hyperthyroidism and ophthalmopathy.

The sequences come from peripheral blood mononuclear cells (PBMCs), collected at new diagnosis, from a patient treated with antithyroid drugs. The source of these receptors is a woman aged 30 to 39 with Graves disease.

On this clonotype: A far bigger clonotype differs at one base, so this is likely a read error. This CDR3 is CAGSYSAGNQPQHF. In nucleotides, the CDR3 is TGTGCCGGCAGTTACTCGGCAGGGAATCAGCCCCAGCATTTT. This chain links TRBV6-6 with TRBJ1-5, with a weak D call TRBD1 (5 bases). The CDR3 is 14 amino acids. Germline lookup yields CDR1 MNHNY and CDR2 SVGAGI (reference sequence).

The V gene is TRBV19, the J gene TRBJ2-4; D tentatively reads TRBD1 or TRBD2 (5 bases each). The CDR3 covers 15 residues. V gave up 5 bases and J gave up 0 bases, with 11 bases separating them. Germline V CDR1 and CDR2: LNHDA, SQIVND (reference sequence). CDR3 in DNA: TGTGCCAGTAGTCGAACAGGAGGAGCCAAAAACATTCAGTACTTC. This gives the protein CASSRTGGAKNIQYF.

The rearrangement uses TRBV19 and TRBJ1-6; D is uncertain. The germline CDR1 and CDR2 sequences are LNHDA and SQIVND (reference sequence). Trimming removed 3 bases from V and 6 bases from J, with 6 bases in between. The CDR3 is 13 residues long. The CDR3 DNA is TGTGCCAGTAGTATTGCGGGTAATTCACCCCTCCACTTT. It translates to CASSIAGNSPLHF.

This clonotype occurred many times. The chain couples TRBV20-1 to TRBJ1-2; possible D gene TRBD1, 6 bases. CDR3 length equals 13 residues. From germline, CDR1 is DFQATT and CDR2 SNEGSKA (reference sequence). Between the trimmed V and J ends, which lost 2 bases and 5 bases, there was a span of 12 bases. The DNA for the CDR3 is TGCAGTGCTAGACGTGGGACACCTTATGGCTACACCTTC. As protein: CSARRGTPYGYTF.

The table lists this clonotype with many counts. This chain connects TRBV7-2 to TRBJ2-5; 7 bases agree with TRBD1. The CDR3 is 16 amino acids. CDR1 and CDR2 (germline): SGHTA, FQGNSA. Losses at the gene ends were 3 bases for V and 5 bases for J; bases not matched to a gene: 12. The CDR3 bases are TGTGCCAGCAGCTTGAACAGGGGTATCGAGAGGGAGACCCAGTACTTC. Translation: CASSLNRGIERETQYF.

The rearrangement joins TRBV12-3 or TRBV12-4 to TRBJ1-5; the D gene is possibly TRBD1 (5 bases). V was pared by 4 bases and J by 3 bases, with 13 bases between. There are 15 residues in the CDR3. This CDR3 is CASSSRDGYNQPQHF. The CDR3 DNA reads TGTGCCAGCAGTTCGAGGGACGGCTACAATCAGCCCCAGCATTTT.

This clonotype has at least ten counts. V gene TRBV9 combines with J gene TRBJ2-3; 8 positions match TRBD2. Germline values: CDR1 SGDLS, CDR2 YYNGEE. CDR3 length: 17 residues. The V and J ends lost 3 bases and 2 bases, in that order; junction bases with no gene match: 11. The CDR3 protein is CASSERTSRTYTDTQYF. As DNA, the CDR3 is TGTGCCAGCAGCGAGAGGACTAGCAGAACCTACACAGATACGCAGTATTTT.

This clonotype was observed at least ten times. The chain couples TRBV7-2 to TRBJ1-2; unclear D gene. Germline V lookup: CDR1 SGHTA, CDR2 FQGNSA. This CDR3 is built from 16 residues. V gave up 3 bases and J gave up 5 bases, with 19 bases separating them. The CDR3 reads CASSFTREPSPYGYTF. CDR3 nucleotide sequence: TGTGCCAGCAGCTTTACCCGGGAGCCTTCCCCTTATGGCTACACCTTC. The variable domain in full, with the rest retrieved from reference TRBV7-2 and TRBJ1-2, is GAGVSQSPSNKVTEKGKDVELRCDPISGHTALYWYRQSLGQGLEFLIYFQGNSAPDKSGLPSDRFSAERTGGSVSTLTIQRTQQEDSAVYLCASSFTREPSPYGYTFGSGTRLTVV.

V and J are TRBV7-9 and TRBJ1-4, with 9 bases matching TRBD1. Germline V gives CDR1 SEHNR, CDR2 FQNEAQ (reference sequence). This CDR3 has 15 residues. The V and J ends lost 5 bases and 5 bases, in that order; junction bases with no gene match: 6. CDR3 nucleotide sequence: TGTGCCAGCAGCCGGACAGGGGAACCCAATGAAAAACTGTTTTTT. Its protein product is CASSRTGEPNEKLFF.